One sample yielded the 14 T cell receptor beta chains listed below, sequenced in a study of blood T cells in healthy people across ages. The second PCR ran roughly 6 to 11 cycles with a sample-barcoded 5' primer and J-beta primers. One entry per CDR3 protein, called by TCRdb with MiXCR from the 5' RACE reads. The sample has over 600,000 distinct CDR3 sequences, 46% seen once. The sequencing sample was made of blood. The receptors were sampled from a man older than 75 in good health.

V is TRBV7-4 and J is TRBJ2-7; TRBD1 matches 12 bases. The CDR3 length is 16 residues. Germline trimming cut 5 bases from V and 4 bases from J; bases unmatched to any gene: 9. CDR1 SGHVT and CDR2 SQSDAQ come from the germline V gene. The CDR3 here is CASSTSRDRGRYEQYF. CDR3 DNA: TGTGCCAGCAGCACCAGCCGGGACAGGGGGCGGTACGAGCAGTACTTC. Full variable domain (remainder filled in from reference TRBV7-4 and TRBJ2-7): GAGVSQSPRYKVAKRGRDVALRCDSISGHVTLYWYRQTLGQGSEVLTYSQSDAQRDKSGRPSGRFSAERPERSVSTLKIQRTEQGDSAVYLCASSTSRDRGRYEQYFGPGTRLTVT.

The chain links TRBV7-6 to TRBJ2-5; no definite D call. This CDR3 has 13 residues. V was shortened by 7 bases and J by 11 bases, with 20 bases between the two germline ends. Germline CDR1 reads SGHVS; CDR2 reads FNYEAQ. The CDR3 region is CASNSPGALEQYF. For the CDR3, the DNA is TGTGCCAGCAACTCGCCTGGCGCGCTTGAGCAGTACTTC. The full variable domain, rest sourced from reference TRBV7-6 and TRBJ2-5, is GAGVSQSPRYKVTKRGQDVALRCDPISGHVSLYWYRQALGQGPEFLTYFNYEAQQDKSGLPNDRFSAERPEGSISTLTIQRTEQRDSAMYRCASNSPGALEQYFGPGTRLLVL.

This clonotype was observed at least ten times. J is TRBJ2-3 and V is TRBV10-3; tentative D call: TRBD2 (5 bases). Germline CDR1 is ENHRY and CDR2 is SYGVKD. This CDR3 region has 17 residues. V lost 3 bases and J 0 bases, leaving 16 bases between the germline ends. CDR3 in amino acids: CAISDPRTGSSTDTQYF. CDR3 bases: TGTGCCATCAGTGACCCTCGAACGGGGAGTAGCACAGATACGCAGTATTTT.

The rearrangement uses TRBV9 and TRBJ1-2, with D possibly TRBD1 on 5 matching bases. Looked up from germline, CDR1 is SGDLS and CDR2 is YYNGEE. V lost 0 bases, J lost 2 bases, and 11 bases lay in between. The CDR3 has 15 amino acids. The CDR3 loop reads CASSVAPGENYGYTF. The CDR3 DNA reads as TGTGCCAGCAGCGTAGCTCCGGGGGAGAACTATGGCTACACCTTC.

V usage is TRBV10-3 and J usage is TRBJ1-3, with D hard to call. Germline V gene data show CDR1 as ENHRY and CDR2 as SYGVKD. V lost 4 bases to trimming and J lost 0 bases, with 10 bases between them. The CDR3 sequence is 15 residues long. The CDR3 DNA sequence: TGTGCCATCAGTGCGACCCCTAGCTCTGGAAACACCATATATTTT. It is translated as CAISATPSSGNTIYF.

The chain joins TRBV5-5 to TRBJ2-3; D not resolved. The CDR3 extends over 15 amino acids. Germline V gives CDR1 SGHKS, CDR2 YYEKEE (reference sequence). Trimming removed 4 bases at V and 1 base at J, with 13 bases between. The CDR3 DNA reads TGTGCCAGCAGCCCGGACGGCGGAGGCACAGATACGCAGTATTTT. Translation gives CASSPDGGGTDTQYF.

V and J are TRBV6-1 and TRBJ1-5; weak D call: TRBD1 (6 bases). Trimming stripped 0 bases from V and 0 bases from J, with 15 bases between. This CDR3 region has 18 residues. In germline, CDR1 is MNHNS, CDR2 SASEGT. DNA of the CDR3: TGTGCCAGCAGTGAAGCGCTTCCAGGGGTTAGTAGCAATCAGCCCCAGCATTTT. Amino acid sequence: CASSEALPGVSSNQPQHF.

This clonotype was picked up a small number of times. V usage is TRBV5-1 and J usage is TRBJ1-2; 9 positions match TRBD1. Germline CDR1 and CDR2: SGHRS and YFSETQ. The CDR3 covers 15 residues. V lost 4 bases, J lost 7 bases, and 11 bases stayed unmatched. The CDR3 loop reads CASSRLQGARAGYTF. The CDR3 DNA follows: TGCGCCAGCAGCAGGCTACAGGGGGCGCGAGCTGGCTACACCTTC.

This chain uses TRBV20-1 with TRBJ1-5; tentative D call: TRBD1 (5 bases). The CDR3 runs 12 residues. Germline V CDR1 and CDR2: DFQATT, SNEGSKA (reference sequence). Trimming stripped 5 bases from V and 7 bases from J, with 12 bases between. CDR3 bases: TGCAGTGCTGCCACAGGTGAGCAGCCCCAGCATTTT. It is translated as CSAATGEQPQHF.

The chain joins TRBV25-1 to TRBJ1-1, with D possibly being TRBD1 (6 bases). Per the germline V gene, CDR1 is MGHDK and CDR2 is SYGVNS. V was shortened by 1 base and J by 3 bases, with 12 bases between the two germline ends. This CDR3 contains 15 residues. The CDR3 region has the DNA TGTGCCAGCAGTGAATCTGGGGGGCGCGACACTGAAGCTTTCTTT. It codes for CASSESGGRDTEAFF.

In the case of this clonotype: A much larger clone is a single base away; this may be a read error. This chain joins TRBV30 and TRBJ2-2, with a tentative D call TRBD1 (6 bases). The CDR3 runs 13 residues. In germline, CDR1 is GTSNPN, CDR2 SVGIG (reference sequence). V lost 8 bases, J lost 2 bases, and 12 bases lay in between. CDR3 bases: TGTGCCCGGACACAGGGAAACACCGGGGAGCTGTTTTTT. This translates into CARTQGNTGELFF.

The chain employs TRBV12-3 or TRBV12-4 and TRBJ2-3; 7 nucleotides match TRBD2. Unmatched junction bases numbered 3, after V lost 0 bases and J lost 3 bases. The length of the CDR3 is 15 residues. The CDR3 DNA follows: TGTGCCAGCAGTTTAGCTCCGGGGGGTACAGATACGCAGTATTTT. It yields the protein CASSLAPGGTDTQYF.

The chain employs TRBV5-5 and TRBJ2-4; the match to TRBD2 covers 8 bases. The J call may be incorrect, as the DNA end agrees better with TRBJ2-7. Germline CDR1 and CDR2: SGHKS and YYEKEE (reference sequence). The CDR3 is made up of 15 amino acids. Here the CDR3 reads CASSPTSGLYYEQYF. In DNA form, the CDR3 reads TGTGCCAGCAGCCCTACTAGCGGACTGTACTACGAGCAGTACTTC.

This clonotype occurred a few times. This sequence joins TRBV28 and TRBJ2-6; tentatively, D is TRBD1 (5 bases). Trimming shortened V by 9 bases and J by 6 bases, and 15 bases separated the two germline ends. The CDR3 is made up of 14 amino acids. CDR1 and CDR2 (germline): MDHEN, SYDVKM. Here the CDR3 DNA reads TGTGCCAGTGTAAGGGGTGGCGAGGCCAACGTCCTGACTTTC. Translating gives CASVRGGEANVLTF.